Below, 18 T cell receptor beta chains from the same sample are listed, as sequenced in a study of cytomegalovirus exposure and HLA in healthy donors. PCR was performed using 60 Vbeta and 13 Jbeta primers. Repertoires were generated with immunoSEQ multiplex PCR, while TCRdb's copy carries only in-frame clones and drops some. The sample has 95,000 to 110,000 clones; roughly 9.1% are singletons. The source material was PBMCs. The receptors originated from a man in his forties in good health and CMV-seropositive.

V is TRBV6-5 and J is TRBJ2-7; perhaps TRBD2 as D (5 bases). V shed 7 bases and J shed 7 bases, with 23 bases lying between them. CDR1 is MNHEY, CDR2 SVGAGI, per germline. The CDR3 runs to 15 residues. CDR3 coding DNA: TGTGCCAGCACCCCGGACTTCGGAACATTCAGGGAGCAGTACTTC. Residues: CASTPDFGTFREQYF.

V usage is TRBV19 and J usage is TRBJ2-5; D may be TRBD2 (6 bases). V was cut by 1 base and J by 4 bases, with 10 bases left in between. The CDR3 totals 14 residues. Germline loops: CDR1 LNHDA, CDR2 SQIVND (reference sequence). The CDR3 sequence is CASSIVPGVETQYF. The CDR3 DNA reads TGTGCCAGTAGTATAGTCCCGGGGGTAGAGACCCAGTACTTC. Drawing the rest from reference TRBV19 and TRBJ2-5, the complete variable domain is DGGITQSPKYLFRKEGQNVTLSCEQNLNHDAMYWYRQDPGQGLRLIYYSQIVNDFQKGDIAEGYSVSREKKESFPLTVTSAQKNPTAFYLCASSIVPGVETQYFGPGTRLLVL.

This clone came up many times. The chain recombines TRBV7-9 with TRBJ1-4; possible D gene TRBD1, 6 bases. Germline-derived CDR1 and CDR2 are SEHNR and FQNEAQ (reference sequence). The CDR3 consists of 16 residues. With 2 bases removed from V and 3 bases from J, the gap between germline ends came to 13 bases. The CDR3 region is CASSLHQGHANEKLFF. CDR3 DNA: TGTGCCAGCAGCTTACATCAGGGACACGCTAATGAAAAACTGTTTTTT.

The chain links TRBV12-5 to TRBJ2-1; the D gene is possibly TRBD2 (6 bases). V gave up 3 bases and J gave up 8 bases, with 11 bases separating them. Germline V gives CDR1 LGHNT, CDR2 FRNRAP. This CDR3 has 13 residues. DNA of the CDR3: TGTGCTAGTGGTTTAGATACTAGCCATGAGCAGTTCTTC. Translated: CASGLDTSHEQFF.

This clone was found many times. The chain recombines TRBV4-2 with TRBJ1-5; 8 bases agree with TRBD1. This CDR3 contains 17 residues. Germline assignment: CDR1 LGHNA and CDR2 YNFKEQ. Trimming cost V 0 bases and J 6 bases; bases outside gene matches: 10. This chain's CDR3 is CASSQDLEDRASQPQHF. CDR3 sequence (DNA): TGTGCCAGCAGCCAAGATCTTGAGGACAGGGCGTCTCAGCCCCAGCATTTT.

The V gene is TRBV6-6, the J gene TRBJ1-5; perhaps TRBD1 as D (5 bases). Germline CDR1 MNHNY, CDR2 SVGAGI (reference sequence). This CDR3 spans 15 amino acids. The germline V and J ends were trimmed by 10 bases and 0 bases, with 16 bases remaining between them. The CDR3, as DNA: TGTGCCACCGGCGGGGGAGCATATAGCAATCAGCCCCAGCATTTT. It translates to CATGGGAYSNQPQHF.

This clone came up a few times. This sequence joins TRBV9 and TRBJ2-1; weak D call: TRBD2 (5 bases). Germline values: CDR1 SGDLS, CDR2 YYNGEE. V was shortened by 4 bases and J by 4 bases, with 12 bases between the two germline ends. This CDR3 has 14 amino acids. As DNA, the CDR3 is TGTGCCAGCAGCCCCCGGACTGGATACAATGAGCAGTTCTTC. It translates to CASSPRTGYNEQFF.

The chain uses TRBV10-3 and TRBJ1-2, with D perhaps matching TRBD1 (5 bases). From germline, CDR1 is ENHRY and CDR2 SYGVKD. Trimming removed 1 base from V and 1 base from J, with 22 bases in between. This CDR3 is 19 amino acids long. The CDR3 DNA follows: TGTGCCATCAGTGAGTGGGGAGGACACGATCGCGCCGATAACTATGGCTACACCTTC. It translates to CAISEWGGHDRADNYGYTF.

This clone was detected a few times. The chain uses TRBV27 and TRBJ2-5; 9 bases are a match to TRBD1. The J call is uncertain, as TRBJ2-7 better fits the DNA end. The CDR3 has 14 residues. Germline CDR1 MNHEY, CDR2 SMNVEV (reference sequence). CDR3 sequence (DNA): TGTGCCAGCAGACAGGGGGCGGGCTCCTACGAGCAGTACTTC. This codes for CASRQGAGSYEQYF.

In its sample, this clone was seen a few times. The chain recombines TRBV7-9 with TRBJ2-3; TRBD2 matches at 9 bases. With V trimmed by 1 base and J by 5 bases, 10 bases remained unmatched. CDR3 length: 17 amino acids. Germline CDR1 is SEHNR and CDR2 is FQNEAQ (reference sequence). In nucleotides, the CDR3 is TGTGCCAGCAGCTTAGGTTGGGCTAGCGGGACGGGAGATACGCAGTATTTT. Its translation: CASSLGWASGTGDTQYF.

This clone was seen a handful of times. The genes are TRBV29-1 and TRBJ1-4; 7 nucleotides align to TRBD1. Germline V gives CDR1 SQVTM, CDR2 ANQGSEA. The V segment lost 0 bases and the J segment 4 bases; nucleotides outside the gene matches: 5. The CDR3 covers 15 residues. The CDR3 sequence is CSVEDPRQGNEKLFF. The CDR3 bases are TGCAGCGTTGAAGATCCTCGACAGGGTAATGAAAAACTGTTTTTT. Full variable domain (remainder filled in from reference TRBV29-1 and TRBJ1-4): SAVISQKPSRDICQRGTSLTIQCQVDSQVTMMFWYRQQPGQSLTLIATANQGSEATYESGFVIDKFPISRPNLTFSTLTVSNMSPEDSSIYLCSVEDPRQGNEKLFFGSGTQLSVL.

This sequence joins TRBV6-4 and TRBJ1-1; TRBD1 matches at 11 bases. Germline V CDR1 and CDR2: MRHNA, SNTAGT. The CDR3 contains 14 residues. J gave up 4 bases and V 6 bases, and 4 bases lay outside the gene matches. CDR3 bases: TGTGCCAGCAGCCCGGGACAGGGGGTCACTGAAGCTTTCTTT. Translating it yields CASSPGQGVTEAFF.

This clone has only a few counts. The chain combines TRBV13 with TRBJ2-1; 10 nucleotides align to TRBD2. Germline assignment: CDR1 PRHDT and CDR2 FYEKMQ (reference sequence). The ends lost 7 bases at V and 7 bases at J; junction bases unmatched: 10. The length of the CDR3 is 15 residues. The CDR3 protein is CASMSGLAGVNEQFF. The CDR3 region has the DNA TGTGCCAGCATGTCGGGGCTAGCGGGAGTTAATGAGCAGTTCTTC.

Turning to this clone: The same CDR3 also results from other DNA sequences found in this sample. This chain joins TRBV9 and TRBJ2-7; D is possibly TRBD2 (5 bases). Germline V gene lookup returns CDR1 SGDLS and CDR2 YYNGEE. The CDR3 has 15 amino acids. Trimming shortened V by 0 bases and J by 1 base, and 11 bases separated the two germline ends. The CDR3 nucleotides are TGTGCCAGCAGCGTAGGCGCGAGAGGGTCCTACGAGCAGTACTTC. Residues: CASSVGARGSYEQYF.

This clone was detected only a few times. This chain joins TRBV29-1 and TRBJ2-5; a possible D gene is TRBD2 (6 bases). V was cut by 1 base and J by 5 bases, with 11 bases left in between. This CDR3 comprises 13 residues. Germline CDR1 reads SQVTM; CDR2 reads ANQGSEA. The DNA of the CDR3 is TGCAGCGTTGAAGGGCGGGATGGGGAGACCCAGTACTTC. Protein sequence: CSVEGRDGETQYF.

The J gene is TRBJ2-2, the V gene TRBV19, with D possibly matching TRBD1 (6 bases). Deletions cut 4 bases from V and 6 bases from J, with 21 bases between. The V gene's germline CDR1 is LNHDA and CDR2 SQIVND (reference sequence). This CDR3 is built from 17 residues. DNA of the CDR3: TGTGCCAGTAGTAGATACTCAGGGGTCCTCCGGTCCGGGGAGCTGTTTTTT. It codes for CASSRYSGVLRSGELFF.

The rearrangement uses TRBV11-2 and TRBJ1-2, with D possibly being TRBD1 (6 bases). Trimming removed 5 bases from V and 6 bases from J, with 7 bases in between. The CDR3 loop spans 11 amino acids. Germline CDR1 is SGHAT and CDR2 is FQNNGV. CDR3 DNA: TGTGCCAGCAGCCGACAGGATGGCTACACCTTC. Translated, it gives CASSRQDGYTF.

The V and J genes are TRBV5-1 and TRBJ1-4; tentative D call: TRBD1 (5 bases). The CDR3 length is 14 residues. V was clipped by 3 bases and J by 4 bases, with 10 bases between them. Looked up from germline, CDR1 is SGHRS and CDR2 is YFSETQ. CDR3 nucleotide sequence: TGCGCCAGCAGCTGGGGGGGGATTAATGAAAAACTGTTTTTT. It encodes CASSWGGINEKLFF.